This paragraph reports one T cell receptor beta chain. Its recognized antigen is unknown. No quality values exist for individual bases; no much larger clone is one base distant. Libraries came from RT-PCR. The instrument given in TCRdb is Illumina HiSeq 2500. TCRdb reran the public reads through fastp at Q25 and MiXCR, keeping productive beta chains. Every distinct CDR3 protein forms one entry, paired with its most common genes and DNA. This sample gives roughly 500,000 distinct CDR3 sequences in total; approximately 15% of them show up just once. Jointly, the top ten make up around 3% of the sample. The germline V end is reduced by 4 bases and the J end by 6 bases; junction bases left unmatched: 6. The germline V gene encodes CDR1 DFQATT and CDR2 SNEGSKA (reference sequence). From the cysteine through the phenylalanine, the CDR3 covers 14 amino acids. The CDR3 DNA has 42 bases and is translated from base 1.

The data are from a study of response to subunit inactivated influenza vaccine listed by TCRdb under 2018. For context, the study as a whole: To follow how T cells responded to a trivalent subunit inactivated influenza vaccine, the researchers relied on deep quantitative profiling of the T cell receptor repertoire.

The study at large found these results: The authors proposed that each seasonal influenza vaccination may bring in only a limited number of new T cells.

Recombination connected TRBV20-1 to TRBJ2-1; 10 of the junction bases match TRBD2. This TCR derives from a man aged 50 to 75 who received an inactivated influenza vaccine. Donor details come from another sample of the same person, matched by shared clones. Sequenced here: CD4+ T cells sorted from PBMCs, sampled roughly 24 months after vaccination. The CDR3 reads CSATTSGGANEQFF. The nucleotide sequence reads TGCAGTGCTACGACCAGCGGGGGGGCCAATGAGCAGTTCTTC.